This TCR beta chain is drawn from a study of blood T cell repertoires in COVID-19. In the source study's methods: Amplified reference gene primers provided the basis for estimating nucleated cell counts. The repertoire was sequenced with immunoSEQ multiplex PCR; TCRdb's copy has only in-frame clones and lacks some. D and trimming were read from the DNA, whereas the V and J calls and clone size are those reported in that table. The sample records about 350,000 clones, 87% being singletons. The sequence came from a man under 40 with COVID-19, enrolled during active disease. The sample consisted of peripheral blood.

CDR3 amino acids: CASRYTGTGGDEQFF. DNA for the CDR3: TGTGCCAGCAGGTACACAGGGACCGGGGGGGATGAGCAGTTCTTC. V gene TRBV6-5 combines with J gene TRBJ2-1; 8 nucleotides line up with TRBD2. V trimming: 6 bases; J trimming: 8 bases; junction bases outside the gene matches: 12. Germline CDR1 MNHEY, CDR2 SVGAGI. The CDR3 is made up of 15 amino acids.